These T cell receptor beta chains were read from a single sample in a study of cytomegalovirus exposure and HLA in healthy donors. Data came from immunoSEQ multiplex PCR; TCRdb stores just in-frame clones and leaves some out. Counted here are some 150,000 clones, 80% to 90% occurring once; the ten biggest clones make up around 10%. Sample: PBMCs. The origin of the receptors is a man aged 50 or older in good health and CMV-seropositive. Both conserved end residues are part of each CDR3. Fields, in order: clone size, D gene, J gene, V gene, CDR3 protein, CDR3 DNA. The D gene is left open where the match is weak. Clone size is not always given. Where it is, it says once, few, many or a class for expanded clones.

>-|TRBD2|TRBJ2-4|TRBV2
CASRYGQGVGLAGESSKNIQYF
TGTGCCAGCAGATACGGACAGGGGGTGGGACTAGCGGGAGAGTCATCCAAAAACATTCAGTACTTC
>-|-|TRBJ1-2|TRBV28
CASSLAAVNYGYTF
TGTGCCAGCAGTTTAGCGGCGGTTAACTATGGCTACACCTTC
>-|-|TRBJ2-7|TRBV28
CASSLEWRQYF
TGTGCCAGCAGTTTGGAATGGAGGCAGTACTTC
>once|-|TRBJ1-3|TRBV6-5
CASSYSIRGNTIYF
TGTGCCAGCAGTTACTCGATTCGGGGAAACACCATATATTTT
>-|TRBD1|TRBJ2-7|TRBV5-6
CASSWGQGVYEQYF
TGTGCCAGCAGCTGGGGACAGGGGGTCTACGAGCAGTACTTC
>few|-|TRBJ1-5|TRBV28
CASTNWGGAAGQPQHF
TGTGCCAGCACAAATTGGGGGGGCGCAGCCGGTCAGCCCCAGCATTTT
>-|-|TRBJ2-5|TRBV5-1
CASSLGPRGPPGTQYF
TGCGCCAGCAGCTTGGGGCCCAGGGGACCTCCAGGGACCCAGTACTTC
>-|TRBD2|TRBJ2-5|TRBV7-2
CVSSPSSGKGWETQYF
TGTGTCAGCAGCCCGAGTAGCGGGAAGGGGTGGGAGACCCAGTACTTC
>-|-|TRBJ2-7|TRBV6-6
CASSTAVLGEPYEQYF
TGTGCCAGCAGTACCGCCGTACTAGGAGAACCCTACGAGCAGTACTTC
>once|-|TRBJ2-1|TRBV16
CASSQFEGLSYNEQFF
TGTGCCAGCAGCCAATTCGAGGGCCTATCCTACAATGAGCAGTTCTTC
>-|-|TRBJ2-7|TRBV19
CASSKLGEAYEQYF
TGTGCCAGTAGTAAGTTAGGGGAGGCCTACGAGCAGTACTTC
>once|-|TRBJ2-5|TRBV6-1
CASSESGEEETQYF
TGTGCCAGCAGTGAATCCGGGGAAGAAGAGACCCAGTACTTC
>-|-|TRBJ2-7|TRBV27
CASSLLAVATYEQYF
TGTGCCAGCAGTTTGTTGGCTGTGGCAACCTACGAGCAGTACTTC
>-|-|TRBJ1-4|TRBV7-2
CASSVGPTTNEKLFF
TGTGCCAGCAGCGTGGGGCCAACAACTAATGAAAAACTGTTTTTT
>-|TRBD1|TRBJ2-7|TRBV29-1
CSVSDRASSQYF
TGCAGCGTTTCGGACAGGGCCTCGTCACAGTACTTC
>-|-|TRBJ2-3|TRBV11-2
CASSPRFGGPNTQYF
TGTGCCAGCAGCCCTAGATTCGGGGGGCCGAATACGCAGTATTTT
>-|TRBD1|TRBJ2-4|TRBV5-1
CASSSTPGQGAKNIQYF
TGCGCCAGCAGCTCTACACCGGGACAGGGGGCCAAAAACATTCAGTACTTC
>-|-|TRBJ2-4|TRBV1
CTSSQAPKGQNNIQYF
TGCACCAGCAGCCAAGCGCCAAAGGGACAAAATAACATTCAGTACTTC
>-|TRBD2|TRBJ2-7|TRBV28
CASSSGTTYEQYF
TGTGCCAGCAGCTCCGGGACTACCTACGAGCAGTACTTC
>-|-|TRBJ1-2|TRBV28
CATLRGGLYGYTF
TGTGCCACATTACGGGGGGGCCTCTATGGCTACACCTTC
>once|-|TRBJ2-7|TRBV30
CAWSLSPEGEQYF
TGTGCCTGGAGTCTTTCTCCGGAGGGCGAGCAGTACTTC
>-|TRBD2|TRBJ2-2|TRBV30
CAWTWLTSGTQLFF
TGTGCCTGGACGTGGTTGACTAGCGGGACCCAGCTGTTTTTT
>few|-|TRBJ2-7|TRBV6-5
CASSYGQIYEQYF
TGTGCCAGCAGTTACGGGCAGATCTACGAGCAGTACTTC
>-|TRBD1|TRBJ2-7|TRBV15
CATSRALGTGARGSYEQYF
TGTGCCACCAGCAGGGCCCTCGGGACAGGGGCAAGAGGGTCCTACGAGCAGTACTTC
>-|-|TRBJ2-7|TRBV30
CAWSELSGEQYF
TGTGCCTGGAGTGAACTTAGCGGCGAGCAGTACTTC
>-|TRBD1|TRBJ1-1|TRBV19
CASSTLRGQRTEAFF
TGTGCCAGTAGTACTCTCAGGGGGCAGCGGACTGAAGCTTTCTTT
>-|TRBD2|TRBJ2-3|TRBV7-3
CASSFSGGYTDTQYF
TGTGCCAGCAGCTTCAGCGGGGGATACACAGATACGCAGTATTTT
>-|TRBD1|TRBJ1-6|TRBV6-5
CASTEGQGVNSPLHF
TGTGCCAGCACCGAGGGACAGGGAGTTAATTCACCCCTCCACTTT
>-|-|TRBJ1-1|TRBV16
CASSARVYTEAFF
TGTGCCAGCAGCGCCAGGGTGTACACTGAAGCTTTCTTT
>-|TRBD2|TRBJ2-1|TRBV2
CASSSSSGYNEQFF
TGTGCCAGCAGTTCGAGTAGCGGGTACAATGAGCAGTTCTTC
>-|-|TRBJ1-3|TRBV5-1
CASSRDPQGGPGNTIYF
TGCGCCAGCAGCCGCGACCCCCAGGGAGGCCCTGGAAACACCATATATTTT
>few|TRBD1|TRBJ1-5|TRBV4-3
CASSQDRQGAGQPQHF
TGCGCCAGCAGCCAAGATAGGCAGGGGGCAGGACAGCCCCAGCATTTT
>-|-|TRBJ2-2|TRBV15
CATSRTVAGELFF
TGTGCCACCAGCAGAACAGTGGCCGGGGAGCTGTTTTTT
>-|TRBD1|TRBJ2-5|TRBV18
CASSPQTGGGETQYF
TGTGCCAGCTCACCACAGACAGGGGGCGGAGAGACCCAGTACTTC
>once|TRBD2|TRBJ2-7|TRBV28
CASIRDGGADEQYF
TGTGCCAGTATCCGGGACGGGGGGGCTGATGAGCAGTACTTC
>-|-|TRBJ2-2|TRBV28
CASSLGAVSTGELFF
TGTGCCAGCAGTTTAGGGGCAGTTTCGACCGGGGAGCTGTTTTTT
>-|-|TRBJ1-3|TRBV29-1
CSVEDPAGTNGNTIYF
TGCAGCGTTGAAGATCCCGCAGGGACTAATGGAAACACCATATATTTT
>-|TRBD1|TRBJ2-1|TRBV6-5
CASTNRGFGNEQFF
TGTGCCAGCACGAACAGGGGTTTCGGGAATGAGCAGTTCTTC
>-|TRBD1|TRBJ1-1|TRBV7-3
CASSLTGQGGTEAFF
TGTGCCAGCAGCTTAACCGGACAGGGTGGCACTGAAGCTTTCTTT
>-|-|TRBJ2-1|TRBV30
CAWSGTGEQFF
TGTGCCTGGAGTGGTACGGGTGAGCAGTTCTTC
>-|TRBD1|TRBJ1-1|TRBV5-6
CASLSWTGPTEAFF
TGTGCCAGCTTATCATGGACAGGGCCCACTGAAGCTTTCTTT
>few|TRBD1|TRBJ2-7|TRBV6-6
CASSSGTGGGYEQYF
TGTGCCAGCAGCAGCGGGACAGGGGGTGGCTACGAGCAGTACTTC